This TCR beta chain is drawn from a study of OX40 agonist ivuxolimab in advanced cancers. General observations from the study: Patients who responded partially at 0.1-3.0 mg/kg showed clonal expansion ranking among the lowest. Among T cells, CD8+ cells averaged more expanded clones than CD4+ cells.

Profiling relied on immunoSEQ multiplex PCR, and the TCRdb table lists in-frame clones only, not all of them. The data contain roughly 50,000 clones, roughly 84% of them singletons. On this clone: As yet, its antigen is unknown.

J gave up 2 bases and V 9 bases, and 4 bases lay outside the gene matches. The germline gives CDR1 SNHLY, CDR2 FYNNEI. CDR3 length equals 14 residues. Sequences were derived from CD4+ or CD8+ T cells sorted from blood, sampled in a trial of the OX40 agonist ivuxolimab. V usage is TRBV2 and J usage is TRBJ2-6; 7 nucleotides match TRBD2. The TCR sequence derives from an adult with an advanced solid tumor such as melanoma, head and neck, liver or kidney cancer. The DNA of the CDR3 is TGTGCCAGGGGAGGGGTAACTGGGGCCAACGTCCTGACTTTC. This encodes CARGGVTGANVLTF.